What follows are 28 T cell receptor beta chains derived from one specimen sequenced in a study of shared clonotypes between healthy human individuals. Sequencing was performed with immunoSEQ multiplex PCR; in TCRdb, only in-frame clones are kept and a portion is missing. The sample holds under 2,500,000 clones, nearly 97% seen once. The sequenced sample consisted of naive CD4+ T cells sorted from blood. Described subset: CD45RA+ positively selected. Source of these receptors: a young man in good health.

The chain combines TRBV5-4 with TRBJ2-7; 9 nucleotides match TRBD2. This CDR3 region has 14 residues. In germline, CDR1 is SGHNT, CDR2 YYREEE (reference sequence). The V and J ends lost 0 bases and 4 bases, in that order; junction bases with no gene match: 2. In DNA, the CDR3 is TGTGCCAGCAGCTTGGCTAGCGGGGTTTACGAGCAGTACTTC. It is translated as CASSLASGVYEQYF.

Comments on this clone: The identical CDR3 is also encoded by other nucleotide sequences in the sample. This chain joins TRBV19 and TRBJ1-1; D call uncertain. The germline V gene encodes CDR1 LNHDA and CDR2 SQIVND (reference sequence). V lost 0 bases and J 2 bases, leaving 4 bases between the germline ends. This CDR3 has 13 amino acids. This CDR3 reads CASSIDRNTEAFF. The CDR3 nucleotides read TGTGCCAGTAGTATAGACAGAAACACTGAAGCTTTCTTT.

The chain employs TRBV5-6 and TRBJ2-1, with D possibly matching TRBD2 (5 bases). The CDR3 is made up of 13 amino acids. Trimming removed 4 bases from V and 7 bases from J, with 12 bases in between. The germline CDR1 and CDR2 sequences are SGHDT and YYEEEE. CDR3 region: CASSRRTPNEQFF. The CDR3 DNA follows: TGTGCCAGCAGCCGCCGGACTCCTAATGAGCAGTTCTTC.

The rearrangement uses TRBV4-1 and TRBJ2-1, with TRBD2 matching over 11 bases. The ends lost 4 bases at V and 5 bases at J; junction bases unmatched: 13. Germline V gives CDR1 MGHRA, CDR2 YSYEKL. There are 18 residues in the CDR3. The CDR3 spells CASSLRRLAGGVDNEQFF. In DNA form, the CDR3 reads TGCGCCAGCAGCCTAAGGCGTCTAGCGGGGGGTGTGGACAATGAGCAGTTCTTC.

The J gene is TRBJ1-2, the V gene TRBV28; D possibly corresponds to TRBD1 (5 bases). There are 15 residues in the CDR3. CDR1 is MDHEN, CDR2 SYDVKM, per germline. The V and J ends lost 3 bases and 8 bases respectively, with 19 bases between them. CDR3 DNA: TGTGCCAGCAGTTTTCCGTGGGGGGAAGGGCCCGGCTACACCTTC. Protein: CASSFPWGEGPGYTF.

The genes are TRBV30 and TRBJ2-5; 12 nucleotides align to TRBD1. V trimming: 3 bases; J trimming: 5 bases; junction bases outside the gene matches: 7. CDR1 is GTSNPN, CDR2 SVGIG, per germline (reference sequence). The CDR3 has 15 residues. The CDR3 sequence: CAWRGGTGGLETQYF. As DNA, the CDR3 is TGTGCCTGGAGAGGGGGGACAGGGGGCTTGGAGACCCAGTACTTC.

The chain's CDR3 is CASSLVGGRANYGYTF. The CDR3 DNA is TGCGCCAGCAGCTTGGTTGGGGGGCGAGCTAACTATGGCTACACCTTC. The J gene is TRBJ1-2, the V gene TRBV5-1; a weak D match, TRBD1 (6 bases). V shed 0 bases and J shed 0 bases, with 12 bases lying between them. This CDR3 is 16 amino acids long. Germline assignment: CDR1 SGHRS and CDR2 YFSETQ.

The rearrangement links TRBV15 to TRBJ2-6; TRBD1 matches 10 bases. The junction had 11 bases not matched to a gene; V was cut back by 8 bases and J by 4 bases. The CDR3 extends over 17 amino acids. CDR1 and CDR2 (germline): LNHNV, YYDKDF (reference sequence). CDR3 protein: CATLGQGLPRGANVLTF. CDR3 DNA sequence: TGTGCCACCTTGGGACAGGGGCTACCTAGAGGGGCCAACGTCCTGACTTTC.

The V call is TRBV6-1, the J call TRBJ1-5; 8 bases map to TRBD1. The germline CDR1 and CDR2 sequences are MNHNS and SASEGT. The CDR3 extends over 15 amino acids. J lost 2 bases, V lost 4 bases, and 4 bases had no gene match. CDR3 sequence: CASSVQGVGNQPQHF. The CDR3 DNA is TGTGCCAGCAGTGTACAGGGGGTAGGCAATCAGCCCCAGCATTTT.

The chain joins TRBV4-1 to TRBJ1-3, with a weak D call TRBD1 (5 bases). Deletions cut 1 base from V and 0 bases from J, with 10 bases between. Germline V gives CDR1 MGHRA, CDR2 YSYEKL. The CDR3 totals 16 residues. The CDR3 DNA is TGCGCCAGCAGCCAAGTTTCGACAGTCTCTGGAAACACCATATATTTT. Translation gives CASSQVSTVSGNTIYF.

The chain employs TRBV7-2 and TRBJ2-7, with no clear D. CDR1 SGHTA and CDR2 FQGNSA come from the germline V gene. The V gene lost 5 bases and the J gene lost 1 base, with 12 bases spanning the gap. The CDR3 covers 14 residues. As DNA, the CDR3 is TGTGCCAGCAGCCGAGGCCATAGATCCTACGAGCAGTACTTC. Amino acids: CASSRGHRSYEQYF.

This chain joins TRBV29-1 and TRBJ1-2, with 9 bases matching TRBD1. The germline V gene encodes CDR1 SQVTM and CDR2 ANQGSEA. Trimming took 8 bases from V and 8 from J; bases not matched to a gene: 12. The CDR3 has 13 residues. In DNA form, the CDR3 reads TGCAGCTTTTCGAAAACAGGGGGCCAGGGCTACACCTTC. This gives the protein CSFSKTGGQGYTF. Looking up the rest from reference TRBV29-1 and TRBJ1-2 gives the full variable domain: SAVISQKPSRDICQRGTSLTIQCQVDSQVTMMFWYRQQPGQSLTLIATANQGSEATYESGFVIDKFPISRPNLTFSTLTVSNMSPEDSSIYLCSFSKTGGQGYTFGSGTRLTVV.

About this clone itself: This sample includes further DNA sequences coding for the same CDR3. The rearrangement uses TRBV18 and TRBJ2-7; no firm D call. The CDR3 runs to 13 residues. Per the germline V gene, CDR1 is KGHSH and CDR2 is LQKENI. Trimming stripped 6 bases from V and 0 bases from J, with 9 bases between. The CDR3 DNA sequence: TGTGCCAGCTCGCCGTTAGCCTCCTACGAGCAGTACTTC. It encodes CASSPLASYEQYF.

This sequence joins TRBV7-2 and TRBJ2-1; no reliable D call. This CDR3 region has 15 residues. CDR1 SGHTA and CDR2 FQGNSA come from the germline V gene. Trimming left V 0 bases short and J 3 bases short, with 9 bases between. This chain's CDR3 is CASSLAATIYNEQFF. CDR3 sequence (DNA): TGTGCCAGCAGCTTAGCGGCAACAATCTACAATGAGCAGTTCTTC.

This clone was detected only once. The rearrangement links TRBV5-1 to TRBJ1-1, with 7 bases matching TRBD1. J lost 1 base, V lost 3 bases, and 9 bases had no gene match. There are 16 residues in the CDR3. Germline V gene sequence: CDR1 SGHRS, CDR2 YFSETQ. CDR3 coding DNA: TGCGCCAGCAGCTACCGACAGGGTTTTGGGAACACTGAAGCTTTCTTT. Encoded protein: CASSYRQGFGNTEAFF. The full variable domain, in which reference TRBV5-1 and TRBJ1-1 provide the parts outside the CDR3, is KAGVTQTPRYLIKTRGQQVTLSCSPISGHRSVSWYQQTPGQGLQFLFEYFSETQRNKGNFPGRFSGRQFSNSRSEMNVSTLELGDSALYLCASSYRQGFGNTEAFFGQGTRLTVV.

This clone was seen a handful of times. The genes are TRBV25-1 and TRBJ1-2; 9 bases line up with TRBD1. V gave up 6 bases and J gave up 3 bases; unmatched junction bases: 11. Per germline, CDR1 MGHDK and CDR2 SYGVNS. This CDR3 has 16 amino acids. CDR3 in DNA: TGTGCCAGCAGGCCGGACAGGGGAAGTAGTTACTATGGCTACACCTTC. This gives the protein CASRPDRGSSYYGYTF.

The chain has TRBV23-1 and TRBJ1-4, with TRBD1 as a possible D gene (6 bases). TRBV23-1 belongs to the ORF category, with a function that is uncertain. The CDR3 is 16 amino acids. V shed 2 bases and J shed 5 bases, with 15 bases lying between them. The CDR3 DNA reads as TGCGCCAGCAGTCAACAAGTGGGACAACTGAATGAAAAACTGTTTTTT. Its translation is CASSQQVGQLNEKLFF.

This clone is a singleton in its sample. The V gene is TRBV10-2, the J gene TRBJ2-3; D remains ambiguous. The length of the CDR3 is 13 residues. Trimming took 3 bases from V and 1 from J, leaving 5 bases between them. CDR1 is WSHSY, CDR2 SAAADI, per germline. Written as DNA, the CDR3 is TGCGCCAGCAGTGAAGCCGGCACAGATACGCAGTATTTT. Amino acids: CASSEAGTDTQYF.

The chain combines TRBV29-1 with TRBJ1-1; D is ambiguous. CDR3 size: 13 residues. CDR1 SQVTM and CDR2 ANQGSEA come from the germline V gene. Between the trimmed V and J ends, which lost 4 bases and 0 bases, there was a span of 9 bases. CDR3 nucleotide sequence: TGCAGCGTTGGGCTGGGTGTGAACACTGAAGCTTTCTTT. Its translation: CSVGLGVNTEAFF. Using reference TRBV29-1 and TRBJ1-1 for the parts outside the CDR3, the full variable domain is SAVISQKPSRDICQRGTSLTIQCQVDSQVTMMFWYRQQPGQSLTLIATANQGSEATYESGFVIDKFPISRPNLTFSTLTVSNMSPEDSSIYLCSVGLGVNTEAFFGQGTRLTVV.

This chain links TRBV6-1 with TRBJ1-1; 11 bases fit TRBD1. The V gene end was trimmed by 6 bases and the J gene end by 12 bases; junction bases not matched to a gene: 9. The CDR3 is 13 residues long. Germline V gene sequence: CDR1 MNHNS, CDR2 SASEGT. The CDR3 sequence is CASRAGQGALTFF. Written as DNA, the CDR3 is TGTGCCAGCAGGGCCGGACAGGGGGCTTTAACTTTCTTT.

J is TRBJ2-4 and V is TRBV4-1, with a weak D call TRBD1 (5 bases). The CDR3 runs to 16 residues. Trimming took off 0 bases at V and 1 base at J, with 10 bases between the two ends. The V gene's germline CDR1 is MGHRA and CDR2 YSYEKL. The CDR3 bases are TGCGCCAGCAGCCAAGATGGGGCTCCGGCCAAAAACATTCAGTACTTC. Protein product: CASSQDGAPAKNIQYF.

The chain employs TRBV7-2 and TRBJ2-7; 10 bases agree with TRBD2. CDR3 size: 14 residues. CDR1 and CDR2 (germline): SGHTA, FQGNSA. Trimming at V came to 6 bases and at J to 2 bases, leaving 4 bases not matched to a gene. For the CDR3, the DNA is TGTGCCAGCAGGACAGCGGGAGGGCCCTACGAGCAGTACTTC. Its protein product is CASRTAGGPYEQYF.

The chain uses TRBV4-1 and TRBJ2-7; D is ambiguous. Germline CDR1 and CDR2: MGHRA and YSYEKL. Trimming removed 2 bases from V and 0 bases from J, with 14 bases in between. The CDR3 spans 16 residues. The DNA for the CDR3 is TGCGCCAGCAGCCAAAAAGGCCAGGAGATCTCCTACGAGCAGTACTTC. Translation: CASSQKGQEISYEQYF.

This chain joins TRBV6-6 and TRBJ1-3, with a weak D call TRBD1 (5 bases). Germline CDR1 and CDR2: MNHNY and SVGAGI (reference sequence). Trimming shortened V by 8 bases and J by 2 bases, and 13 bases separated the two germline ends. The CDR3 loop spans 14 amino acids. CDR3 residues: CASCQSGPGNTIYF. CDR3 nucleotides: TGTGCCAGCTGCCAGTCGGGGCCTGGAAACACCATATATTTT.

This clone was picked up one time. The rearrangement joins TRBV11-2 to TRBJ2-7; D remains unclear. The V end was cut by 1 base, the J end by 2 bases, with 3 bases between. CDR3 length: 12 residues. Germline CDR1 reads SGHAT; CDR2 reads FQNNGV. The CDR3: CASSLGTYEQYF. CDR3 DNA sequence: TGTGCCAGCAGCTTAGGAACCTACGAGCAGTACTTC.

The chain links TRBV11-2 to TRBJ2-1; D perhaps matches TRBD2 (7 bases). V dropped 5 bases and J dropped 0 bases, with 14 bases sitting between them. The CDR3 is made up of 16 amino acids. Germline V lookup: CDR1 SGHAT, CDR2 FQNNGV. The CDR3 region has the DNA TGTGCCAGCAGCCGGGGGAGGGGGAGCTCCTACAATGAGCAGTTCTTC. Amino acids: CASSRGRGSSYNEQFF.

This clone turned up a few times. The V and J genes are TRBV18 and TRBJ1-1; 11 nucleotides agree with TRBD1. The CDR3 totals 14 residues. Per germline, CDR1 KGHSH and CDR2 LQKENI. Trimming at V came to 5 bases and at J to 4 bases, leaving 3 bases not matched to a gene. The CDR3 region is CASSAGTGGTEAFF. The CDR3 nucleotides read TGTGCCAGCTCAGCCGGGACAGGGGGCACTGAAGCTTTCTTT.

The genes are TRBV18 and TRBJ2-1; possibly TRBD2 for D (5 bases). V was cut by 3 bases and J by 7 bases, with 16 bases left in between. CDR3 length: 15 residues. Germline V gives CDR1 KGHSH, CDR2 LQKENI. CDR3 DNA: TGTGCCAGCTCACCCTCCAGCGGTATAGGGAATGAGCAGTTCTTC. It translates to CASSPSSGIGNEQFF. The complete variable domain, with remaining parts taken from reference TRBV18 and TRBJ2-1, reads NAGVMQNPRHLVRRRGQEARLRCSPMKGHSHVYWYRQLPEEGLKFMVYLQKENIIDESGMPKERFSAEFPKEGPSILRIQQVVRGDSAAYFCASSPSSGIGNEQFFGPGTRLTVL.